The subject of this entry is one T cell receptor beta chain. Sequencing used immunoSEQ multiplex PCR; TCRdb keeps in-frame clones, though not all of them. The data show about 100,000 clones, around four fifths seen once. This sample stems from a study of blood T cell repertoires in COVID-19. Study in general: PBMCs, B-cell-depleted T cells, or T cells were the source of the cDNA or gDNA that made up the material.

The CDR3 loop spans 16 amino acids. Germline CDR1 is SGHRS and CDR2 is YFSETQ. Trimming took 4 bases from V and 0 from J, leaving 11 bases between them. Sequencing input: peripheral blood. The genes are TRBV5-1 and TRBJ2-6; D possibly corresponds to TRBD1 (5 bases). The sequence came from a woman in her 70s with acute or convalescent COVID-19. The CDR3 spells CASSPRQSSGANVLTF. The CDR3 coding sequence is TGCGCCAGCAGCCCACGACAGAGCTCTGGGGCCAACGTCCTGACTTTC.